This entry lists 26 T cell receptor beta chains sequenced from one sample in a study of post-analysis software for immune sequencing data. Unique molecular identifiers tagged the TCR beta cDNA libraries. TCRdb reprocessed the PCR reads with MiXCR, giving one entry per CDR3 protein. The table lists some 260,000 distinct CDR3 sequences, roughly a third of them singletons. Whole-study findings and limits: With TRBV5-6, TRBV5-1 and TRBV20-1 included, about five TRBV segments were more frequent in patients than in controls.

These TCRs' antigens remain unknown. The sequencing input was blood. These receptor sequences come from a girl between 5 and 17 years old with multiple sclerosis.

Only a few counts were recorded for this clonotype. A read error may produce the germline difference seen at one junction end. The V gene is TRBV29-1, the J gene TRBJ1-2; TRBD1 matches at 7 bases. The CDR3 is 12 amino acids. Germline CDR1 is SQVTM and CDR2 is ANQGSEA. CDR3 loop: CSVGPGRGGCTF. In nucleotides, the CDR3 is TGCAGCGTTGGGCCAGGCCGAGGGGGCTGCACCTTC.

This clonotype was detected a few times. A read error is likely, as this CDR3 ends without the conserved phenylalanine or tryptophan. V gene TRBV4-1 combines with J gene TRBJ1-4; D not resolved. Germline CDR1 and CDR2: MGHRA and YSYEKL. The CDR3 has 11 amino acids. V was shortened by 4 bases and J by 8 bases, with 5 bases between the two germline ends. The CDR3 sequence is CASSRNEKLFL. The CDR3 region has the DNA TGCGCCAGCAGCCGGAACGAAAAACTGTTTTTG.

This chain's CDR3 is CSARDRTGLAPYEQYF. In DNA, the CDR3 is TGCAGTGCTAGAGATCGGACGGGACTCGCTCCCTACGAGCAGTACTTC. V gene TRBV20-1 combines with J gene TRBJ2-7; D may be TRBD2 (6 bases). The germline gives CDR1 DFQATT, CDR2 SNEGSKA (reference sequence). CDR3 size: 16 residues. Trimming pared 0 bases from V and 2 bases from J, leaving 17 bases between.

This clonotype was seen at least ten times. This chain uses TRBV10-3 with TRBJ1-5; 7 bases fit TRBD1. The CDR3 is made up of 16 amino acids. Looked up from germline, CDR1 is ENHRY and CDR2 is SYGVKD. V shed 1 base and J 2 bases; nucleotides not matched to a gene: 5. The CDR3 DNA follows: TGTGCCATCAGTGAGTTGTACAGGGGCGGCAATCAGCCCCAGCATTTT. Translation: CAISELYRGGNQPQHF.

Worth noting for this clonotype: A clone one base away is much larger, so this may be a read error. The chain is built from TRBV6-1 and TRBJ1-1; TRBD1 matches at 9 bases. CDR3 length: 14 residues. CDR1 is MNHNS, CDR2 SASEGT, per germline. The junction had 10 bases not matched to a gene; V was cut back by 6 bases and J by 8 bases. The chain's CDR3 is CASRPRTGVTEAFF. The CDR3 region has the DNA TGTGCCAGCAGGCCCCGGACAGGGGTGACAGAAGCTTTCTTT.

This clonotype was detected only a few times. The V gene is TRBV29-1, the J gene TRBJ2-5; weak D call: TRBD2 (6 bases). The CDR3 consists of 14 residues. Germline V gene sequence: CDR1 SQVTM, CDR2 ANQGSEA. The V and J ends lost 7 bases and 5 bases respectively, with 20 bases between them. This CDR3 is CSALGTAVGETQYF. DNA for the CDR3: TGCAGCGCCCTCGGGACTGCCGTAGGGGAGACCCAGTACTTC.

To note about this clonotype: A much larger clone sits a single nucleotide away, making a read error possible. The V and J genes are TRBV9 and TRBJ2-5; TRBD2 agrees at 10 bases. The CDR3 sequence is 16 residues long. Germline CDR1 SGDLS, CDR2 YYNGEE. Trimming cost V 0 bases and J 11 bases; bases outside gene matches: 13. CDR3 nucleotides: TGTGCCAGCAGCGTAGGGGGTTATAGCGGGAGGAATGAGCAGTACTTC. This sequence encodes CASSVGGYSGRNEQYF.

The J gene is TRBJ2-7, the V gene TRBV5-1, with D unclear. The J call is uncertain, as TRBJ2-5 better fits the DNA end. Germline V gene lookup returns CDR1 SGHRS and CDR2 YFSETQ. CDR3 size: 14 residues. CDR3 protein: CASSPLRIQETQYF. The CDR3 DNA follows: TGCGCCAGCAGCCCCCTGAGGATCCAAGAGACCCAGTACTTC.

The chain couples TRBV5-1 to TRBJ2-1, with 7 bases aligning to TRBD2. The germline gives CDR1 SGHRS, CDR2 YFSETQ. This CDR3 is built from 15 residues. V lost 4 bases to trimming and J lost 0 bases; unmatched junction nucleotides: 4. The CDR3 protein is CASSLAASSYNEQFF. In nucleotides, the CDR3 is TGCGCCAGCAGCCTAGCGGCCAGCTCCTACAATGAGCAGTTCTTC.

Of note for this clonotype: A read error may explain this, as a much larger clone is one base away. The chain carries TRBV4-1 and TRBJ1-1; a possible D gene is TRBD1 (6 bases). V was clipped by 3 bases and J by 11 bases, with 22 bases between them. The germline gives CDR1 MGHRA, CDR2 YSYEKL. This CDR3 is 15 amino acids long. CDR3 in amino acids: CASSHGRGGGLGAFF. The CDR3 DNA sequence: TGCGCCAGCAGCCACGGTAGGGGGGGCGGATTGGGTGCTTTCTTT.

This clonotype was counted a few times. CDR3 nucleotides: TGTGCCATCAGTGTGGACCGAACCACCGGGGAGCTGTTTTTT. This sequence encodes CAISVDRTTGELFF. This chain connects TRBV10-3 to TRBJ2-2; no definite D call. This CDR3 spans 14 amino acids. Germline V gene sequence: CDR1 ENHRY, CDR2 SYGVKD. Between the trimmed V and J ends, which lost 4 bases and 4 bases, there was a span of 10 bases.

This clonotype was counted only a few times. A much larger clonotype is one base distant, so this may be a read error. This chain uses TRBV20-1 with TRBJ2-5; 7 bases match TRBD2. In germline, CDR1 is DFQATT, CDR2 SNEGSKA (reference sequence). This CDR3 contains 15 residues. Trimming at V came to 0 bases and at J to 11 bases, leaving 15 bases not matched to a gene. The CDR3 DNA is TGCAGTGCTAGAGATCAGGCGGGAGCGGACAATGAGCAGTACTTC. Translation gives CSARDQAGADNEQYF.

Ten or more counts support this clonotype. The gene calls are TRBV4-1 and TRBJ2-1; 14 bases line up with TRBD2. Germline V lookup: CDR1 MGHRA, CDR2 YSYEKL. The CDR3 spans 17 residues. Trimming removed 4 bases from V and 2 bases from J; junction bases left unmatched: 4. DNA of the CDR3: TGCGCCAGCAGCCGGGGACTAGCGGGAGCGACCTACAATGAGCAGTTCTTC. Encoded protein: CASSRGLAGATYNEQFF.

This clonotype was observed a handful of times. The V and J genes are TRBV28 and TRBJ1-2; D possibly corresponds to TRBD1 (5 bases). The ends were cut back, 2 bases at V and 3 bases at J, with 16 bases in the middle. CDR3 length: 16 residues. Per the germline V gene, CDR1 is MDHEN and CDR2 is SYDVKM. The CDR3 reads CASSLKGTGLDYGYTF. In DNA, the CDR3 is TGTGCCAGCAGTTTAAAGGGAACAGGCCTAGACTATGGCTACACCTTC.

This clonotype appeared a single time. A much larger clonotype is one base distant, so this may be a read error. The gene calls are TRBV20-1 and TRBJ2-5; no reliable D call. V lost 0 bases, J lost 7 bases, and 18 bases lay in between. The CDR3 contains 15 residues. CDR1 is DFQATT and CDR2 is SNEGSKA in the germline V gene (reference sequence). As DNA, the CDR3 is TGCAGTGCTAGAGATCGAGGAAAGGTTGAAGGGACCCAGTACTTC. It is translated as CSARDRGKVEGTQYF.

This clonotype was detected many times. This sequence joins TRBV28 and TRBJ2-3, with TRBD2 as a possible D gene (5 bases). The germline V gene encodes CDR1 MDHEN and CDR2 SYDVKM. CDR3 size: 11 residues. Trimming left V 8 bases short and J 6 bases short, with 9 bases between. The CDR3 nucleotides are TGTGCCAGCCTAGTAGCGGATACGCAGTATTTT. This encodes CASLVADTQYF.

This clonotype was seen a few times. V and J are TRBV20-1 and TRBJ1-5; a weak D match, TRBD1 (6 bases). The CDR3 loop spans 16 amino acids. Per germline, CDR1 DFQATT and CDR2 SNEGSKA (reference sequence). V gave up 0 bases and J gave up 0 bases, with 12 bases separating them. The CDR3 DNA is TGCAGTGCTAGAGATCATACCAGGGGTAGCAATCAGCCCCAGCATTTT. As protein: CSARDHTRGSNQPQHF.

This clonotype was counted a few times. The V and J genes are TRBV7-8 and TRBJ2-1; no reliable D call. The CDR3 totals 15 residues. Germline V CDR1 and CDR2: SGHVS, FQNEAQ. V was cut by 2 bases and J by 8 bases, with 16 bases left in between. CDR3 bases: TGTGCCAGCAGCTTAAAAGTCAAGGAATTCCATGAGCAGTTCTTC. This translates into CASSLKVKEFHEQFF.

The table lists this clonotype with many counts. The V and J genes are TRBV6-1 and TRBJ2-7; perhaps D is TRBD1 or TRBD2 (5 bases each). V was trimmed by 5 bases and J by 1 base, leaving 12 bases between them. Germline CDR1 is MNHNS and CDR2 is SASEGT. The CDR3 runs to 14 residues. The CDR3 DNA reads TGTGCCAGCAGTCCAAACGAGGGGTCCTACGAGCAGTACTTC. It translates to CASSPNEGSYEQYF.

Many counts were recorded for this clonotype. The chain employs TRBV6-5 and TRBJ2-1, with D unclear. V lost 0 bases and J 2 bases, leaving 14 bases between the germline ends. The CDR3 has 17 residues. The V gene's germline CDR1 is MNHEY and CDR2 SVGAGI. CDR3 region: CASSYSNPGGTYNEQFF. CDR3 coding DNA: TGTGCCAGCAGTTACTCGAACCCCGGCGGCACCTACAATGAGCAGTTCTTC.

As for this clonotype: Being one base from a much bigger clone, this may be a read error. The chain uses TRBV12-5 and TRBJ2-1; 8 bases map to TRBD2. Germline V gives CDR1 LGHNT, CDR2 FRNRAP. The CDR3 sequence is 14 residues long. CDR3 protein: CTSGRGGRYNEQFF. In DNA, the CDR3 is TGTACTAGTGGACGGGGGGGCCGTTACAATGAGCAGTTCTTC.

This clonotype was found many times. The chain employs TRBV12-3 or TRBV12-4 and TRBJ2-7; D is possibly TRBD2 (5 bases). The V and J ends lost 5 bases and 4 bases respectively, with 15 bases between them. The CDR3 spans 14 residues. The CDR3 DNA reads TGTGCCAGCAGTGGAGGCCCCGCCGGTTACGAGCAGTACTTC. Translating it yields CASSGGPAGYEQYF.

Worth noting for this clonotype: This may stem from a read error, because a much larger clone lies one nucleotide away. The rearrangement joins TRBV3-1 to TRBJ1-5; tentative D call: TRBD1 (5 bases). The germline gives CDR1 LGHDT, CDR2 YNNKEL (reference sequence). The CDR3 covers 14 residues. The CDR3 sequence: CASSQGQSSQPQHF. DNA of the CDR3: TGTGCCAGCAGTCAAGGACAAAGTTCGCAGCCCCAGCATTTT.

Turning to this clonotype: This clone may be a read error of a much larger clone one base away. The genes are TRBV6-1 and TRBJ2-1, with 9 bases lining up with TRBD1. The V gene's germline CDR1 is MNHNS and CDR2 SASEGT. CDR3 length: 15 amino acids. V lost 6 bases and J lost 5; bases outside the gene matches: 8. The CDR3 loop is CASSLGQGQDNEQFF. The CDR3 DNA reads as TGTGCCAGCAGCTTGGGACAGGGTCAGGACAATGAGCAGTTCTTC.

The rearrangement links TRBV7-3 to TRBJ2-3; the D gene could be TRBD1 or TRBD2 (5 bases each). V was shortened by 2 bases and J by 1 base, with 16 bases between the two germline ends. This CDR3 contains 17 residues. Germline CDR1 is SGHTA and CDR2 is FQGTGA. The CDR3 DNA reads as TGTGCCAGCAGCTTACGGGGCAGGAGGTCTGGCACAGATACGCAGTATTTT. This translates into CASSLRGRRSGTDTQYF. Full variable domain (outside the CDR3, taken from reference TRBV7-3 and TRBJ2-3): GAGVSQTPSNKVTEKGKYVELRCDPISGHTALYWYRQSLGQGPEFLIYFQGTGAADDSGLPNDRFFAVRPEGSVSTLKIQRTERGDSAVYLCASSLRGRRSGTDTQYFGPGTRLTVL.

The rearrangement uses TRBV5-1 and TRBJ1-3, with D perhaps TRBD1 (5 bases). V was cut by 0 bases and J by 0 bases, with 10 bases left in between. CDR3 length equals 16 residues. The germline V gene encodes CDR1 SGHRS and CDR2 YFSETQ. For the CDR3, the DNA is TGCGCCAGCAGCTTGGCCACAGGATTCTCTGGAAACACCATATATTTT. Translating gives CASSLATGFSGNTIYF. The entire variable domain, with the rest obtained from reference TRBV5-1 and TRBJ1-3, is as follows: KAGVTQTPRYLIKTRGQQVTLSCSPISGHRSVSWYQQTPGQGLQFLFEYFSETQRNKGNFPGRFSGRQFSNSRSEMNVSTLELGDSALYLCASSLATGFSGNTIYFGEGSWLTVV.